These 30 T cell receptor beta chains were all obtained from the same sample, sequenced in a study of shared clonotypes between healthy human individuals (dated by TCRdb to between 2020 and 2021). Libraries were prepared through the immunoSEQ multiplex PCR assay. Sourced from immuneACCESS, this table was stored by TCRdb with only in-frame sequences that have V and J called. A share of the clones is absent; for the studies checked, an unresolved V gene accounts for under half, and the remainder has no known explanation. In all, the sample holds 2 million to 3 million clones, and roughly 93% of those were seen once. The ten largest clones represent approximately 0.36% of the sample. Sequenced sample: naive CD4+ T cells from PBMCs. The cell subset or site label here, explained by the study, means: CD45RA+ positively selected. The receptors here all came from a man between 18 and 29 years old in good health. Some clones in this sample may be carry-over from other donors' samples.

This clone was counted a single time. The gene calls are TRBV11-2 and TRBJ2-7; TRBD1 agrees at 7 bases. Germline V gene data show CDR1 as SGHAT and CDR2 as FQNNGV. CDR3 size: 14 residues. Trimming removed 4 bases from V and 3 bases from J; junction bases left unmatched: 6. The CDR3 nucleotides are TGTGCCAGCAGCTCAAAGGGGGCAGACTACGAGCAGTACTTC. Amino acid sequence: CASSSKGADYEQYF.

This clone turned up a few times. The chain is built from TRBV30 and TRBJ1-4, with a tentative D call TRBD1 (6 bases). The CDR3 length is 15 residues. The V end was cut by 0 bases, the J end by 7 bases, with 15 bases between. The germline CDR1 and CDR2 sequences are GTSNPN and SVGIG (reference sequence). The chain's CDR3 is CAWSVGITGSEKLFF. The CDR3 DNA is TGTGCCTGGAGTGTAGGGATTACAGGGAGTGAAAAACTGTTTTTT.

Of note for this clone: Other DNA sequences in the sample encode the same CDR3. V is TRBV2 and J is TRBJ2-7; D remains unclear. Trimming shortened V by 4 bases and J by 4 bases, and 8 bases separated the two germline ends. CDR3 length: 12 amino acids. Germline values: CDR1 SNHLY, CDR2 FYNNEI. The CDR3 protein is CASSGDGYEQYF. As DNA, the CDR3 is TGTGCCAGCAGTGGTGACGGTTACGAGCAGTACTTC.

V and J are TRBV6-1 and TRBJ2-1; TRBD1 agrees at 10 bases. The trim removed 4 bases at V and 5 bases at J, leaving 5 bases unmatched. CDR1 MNHNS and CDR2 SASEGT come from the germline V gene. CDR3 length equals 15 residues. The CDR3 loop is CASSARQGADNEQFF. The CDR3 nucleotides read TGTGCCAGCAGTGCCCGACAGGGGGCAGACAATGAGCAGTTCTTC.

This clone came up once. The chain links TRBV28 to TRBJ2-3, with 7 bases that match TRBD2. Germline V lookup: CDR1 MDHEN, CDR2 SYDVKM. The CDR3 has 15 residues. With 5 bases clipped from V and 2 bases from J, the junction kept 7 bases outside the gene matches. CDR3 protein: CASSTPSGSTDTQYF. CDR3 in DNA: TGTGCCAGCAGTACCCCTAGCGGTTCCACAGATACGCAGTATTTT.

This clone was counted once. The chain uses TRBV19 and TRBJ2-1; weak D call: TRBD2 (6 bases). CDR1 is LNHDA and CDR2 is SQIVND in the germline V gene (reference sequence). The CDR3 spans 14 residues. V dropped 6 bases and J dropped 3 bases, with 12 bases sitting between them. In DNA, the CDR3 is TGTGCCAGTAGGCGGGGCTTAGACTACAATGAGCAGTTCTTC. It yields the protein CASRRGLDYNEQFF.

The CDR3 sequence is CASSVWGTGTGFWNEQYF. CDR3 DNA sequence: TGTGCCAGCAGCGTATGGGGAACCGGGACAGGGTTTTGGAACGAGCAGTACTTC. The rearrangement joins TRBV9 to TRBJ2-7; 9 bases line up with TRBD1. V was pared by 1 base and J by 5 bases, with 16 bases of the junction left unmatched. The CDR3 extends over 18 amino acids. Germline CDR1 and CDR2: SGDLS and YYNGEE.

This chain connects TRBV2 to TRBJ2-5, with a weak D call TRBD2 (6 bases). V was pared by 8 bases and J by 2 bases, with 12 bases between. This CDR3 is 13 amino acids long. Per the germline V gene, CDR1 is SNHLY and CDR2 is FYNNEI. The CDR3 here is CASLATRQETQYF. In nucleotides, the CDR3 is TGTGCCAGCCTTGCGACTAGACAAGAGACCCAGTACTTC. Full variable domain (remainder filled in from reference TRBV2 and TRBJ2-5): EPEVTQTPSHQVTQMGQEVILRCVPISNHLYFYWYRQILGQKVEFLVSFYNNEISEKSEIFDDQFSVERPDGSNFTLKIRSTKLEDSAMYFCASLATRQETQYFGPGTRLLVL.

This CDR3 reads CASRRTHGDSGANVLTF. The DNA of the CDR3 is TGTGCCAGCAGGCGGACGCATGGAGACTCTGGGGCCAACGTCCTGACTTTC. V is TRBV5-5 and J is TRBJ2-6; D is unclear. The CDR3 contains 17 residues. In germline, CDR1 is SGHKS, CDR2 YYEKEE (reference sequence). V was cut by 5 bases and J by 0 bases, with 15 bases left in between. Variable domain in full (rest from reference TRBV5-5 and TRBJ2-6): DAGVTQSPTHLIKTRGQQVTLRCSPISGHKSVSWYQQVLGQGPQFIFQYYEKEERGRGNFPDRFSARQFPNYSSELNVNALLLGDSALYLCASRRTHGDSGANVLTFGAGSRLTVL.

CDR3 in amino acids: CASSLRSAGVSTNEKLFF. The CDR3 DNA follows: TGCGCCAGCAGCCTTAGGTCGGCAGGGGTCTCAACTAATGAAAAACTGTTTTTT. This chain links TRBV4-3 with TRBJ1-4, with a possible D match to TRBD1 (6 bases). The CDR3 totals 18 residues. Trimming pared 4 bases from V and 0 bases from J, leaving 18 bases between. Germline CDR1 LGHNA, CDR2 YSLEER.

V and J are TRBV6-1 and TRBJ2-3; 7 bases agree with TRBD2. V gave up 4 bases and J gave up 1 base; unmatched junction bases: 8. The V gene's germline CDR1 is MNHNS and CDR2 SASEGT. This CDR3 is 16 amino acids long. The CDR3 sequence is CASSASTGLRTDTQYF. CDR3 sequence (DNA): TGTGCCAGCAGTGCCTCAACGGGACTACGCACAGATACGCAGTATTTT.

The chain is built from TRBV6-1 and TRBJ1-3, with D perhaps TRBD1 (6 bases). Deletions cut 6 bases from V and 0 bases from J, with 12 bases between. This CDR3 has 15 amino acids. From germline, CDR1 is MNHNS and CDR2 SASEGT. As DNA, the CDR3 is TGTGCCAGCAGAGGACAGTTGCTCTCTGGAAACACCATATATTTT. The encoded protein is CASRGQLLSGNTIYF.

The J gene is TRBJ2-3, the V gene TRBV30; 8 nucleotides align to TRBD2. The junction had 12 bases not matched to a gene; V was cut back by 3 bases and J by 7 bases. Germline CDR1 GTSNPN, CDR2 SVGIG (reference sequence). CDR3 size: 15 residues. The CDR3 sequence is CAWRPFSGVPHTQYF. CDR3 nucleotides: TGTGCCTGGAGACCATTTAGCGGGGTACCTCATACGCAGTATTTT.

This clone was seen only a few times. This sequence joins TRBV5-1 and TRBJ1-1; D is uncertain. CDR1 is SGHRS and CDR2 is YFSETQ in the germline V gene. CDR3 length equals 15 residues. Trimming removed 5 bases at V and 0 bases at J, with 14 bases between. The chain's CDR3 is CASSPERPMNTEAFF. The CDR3 DNA reads as TGCGCCAGCAGTCCCGAGCGACCCATGAACACTGAAGCTTTCTTT.

On this clone itself: The same CDR3 can be traced to other DNA sequences in this sample. The chain recombines TRBV7-2 with TRBJ2-5, with D tentatively TRBD1 or TRBD2 (5 bases each). Looked up from germline, CDR1 is SGHTA and CDR2 is FQGNSA. The CDR3 totals 14 residues. V was cut by 1 base and J by 5 bases, with 11 bases left in between. This CDR3 is CASSLVGGEETQYF. CDR3 bases: TGTGCCAGCAGCTTAGTTGGGGGAGAGGAGACCCAGTACTTC.

This chain uses TRBV19 with TRBJ1-4, with 7 bases that match TRBD1. The V segment lost 2 bases and the J segment 7 bases; nucleotides outside the gene matches: 7. Germline-derived CDR1 and CDR2 are LNHDA and SQIVND (reference sequence). The CDR3 is made up of 15 amino acids. CDR3 amino acids: CASSIQQGLAEKLFF. DNA of the CDR3: TGTGCCAGTAGTATACAACAGGGGCTGGCTGAAAAACTGTTTTTT.

This sequence joins TRBV27 and TRBJ2-3; D may be TRBD1 (6 bases). The CDR3 consists of 14 residues. The V gene's germline CDR1 is MNHEY and CDR2 SMNVEV (reference sequence). Trimming removed 5 bases at V and 3 bases at J, with 12 bases between. As DNA, the CDR3 is TGTGCCAGCAGTCGAGGGACACCGACAGATACGCAGTATTTT. Protein product: CASSRGTPTDTQYF.

The chain employs TRBV28 and TRBJ2-1; D is possibly TRBD2 (6 bases). V was pared by 5 bases and J by 4 bases, with 12 bases between. This CDR3 region has 14 residues. The germline gives CDR1 MDHEN, CDR2 SYDVKM. CDR3 nucleotide sequence: TGTGCCAGCAGTCCCCCTAGCGAGTACAATGAGCAGTTCTTC. Protein product: CASSPPSEYNEQFF.

As concerns this clone: The sample has other DNA sequences that encode this CDR3 too. The J gene is TRBJ1-3, the V gene TRBV18, with D unresolved. Germline V CDR1 and CDR2: KGHSH, LQKENI. V gave up 2 bases and J gave up 0 bases, with 5 bases separating them. The CDR3 totals 14 residues. The chain's CDR3 is CASSPGVSGNTIYF. CDR3 DNA: TGTGCCAGCTCACCAGGGGTCTCTGGAAACACCATATATTTT.

V and J are TRBV7-2 and TRBJ2-1, with no clear D. Germline V gives CDR1 SGHTA, CDR2 FQGNSA. The V end was cut by 5 bases, the J end by 0 bases, with 11 bases between. This CDR3 is built from 15 residues. CDR3 nucleotides: TGTGCCAGCAGCCCCCGGGTATACTCCTACAATGAGCAGTTCTTC. This translates into CASSPRVYSYNEQFF.

In its sample, this clone was seen once. CDR3 sequence (DNA): TGCGCCAGCAGCCAAGATCTTAGCGGGAGTAGCACAGATACGCAGTATTTT. Its protein product is CASSQDLSGSSTDTQYF. This sequence joins TRBV4-1 and TRBJ2-3; 9 positions match TRBD2. Germline V gives CDR1 MGHRA, CDR2 YSYEKL. This CDR3 has 17 amino acids. With 0 bases clipped from V and 0 bases from J, the junction kept 4 bases outside the gene matches.

This sequence joins TRBV6-1 and TRBJ1-2, with D unresolved. The V and J ends lost 1 base and 8 bases respectively, with 11 bases between them. Germline CDR1 reads MNHNS; CDR2 reads SASEGT. This CDR3 region has 13 residues. CDR3 in amino acids: CASSEDGERGYTF. The CDR3 DNA sequence: TGTGCCAGCAGTGAAGATGGGGAACGAGGCTACACCTTC.

V and J are TRBV2 and TRBJ1-2, with D uncertain. The germline gives CDR1 SNHLY, CDR2 FYNNEI. This CDR3 is 13 amino acids long. V lost 5 bases, J lost 0 bases, and 7 bases lay in between. CDR3 in amino acids: CASSPSSNYGYTF. In DNA form, the CDR3 reads TGTGCCAGCAGTCCCTCTTCTAACTATGGCTACACCTTC. The whole variable domain, remainder taken from reference TRBV2 and TRBJ1-2, is EPEVTQTPSHQVTQMGQEVILRCVPISNHLYFYWYRQILGQKVEFLVSFYNNEISEKSEIFDDQFSVERPDGSNFTLKIRSTKLEDSAMYFCASSPSSNYGYTFGSGTRLTVV.

The chain recombines TRBV7-3 with TRBJ2-6; D is perhaps TRBD1 or TRBD2 (5 bases each). Trimming took 5 bases from V and 0 from J, leaving 8 bases between them. Germline V lookup: CDR1 SGHTA, CDR2 FQGTGA. The CDR3 length is 15 residues. CDR3 bases: TGTGCCAGCAGCCCCGGGACCTCTGGGGCCAACGTCCTGACTTTC. It encodes CASSPGTSGANVLTF.

V and J are TRBV11-3 and TRBJ2-5; 9 bases match TRBD2. The CDR3 contains 16 residues. V lost 1 base, J lost 4 bases, and 7 bases stayed unmatched. CDR1 and CDR2 from the germline V gene are SGHNT and YENEEA. CDR3 sequence (DNA): TGTGCCAGCAGCTTAGGGAGCGGGAGGAGTGCAGAGACCCAGTACTTC. Translating it yields CASSLGSGRSAETQYF. Full variable domain (remainder filled in from reference TRBV11-3 and TRBJ2-5): EAGVVQSPRYKIIEKKQPVAFWCNPISGHNTLYWYLQNLGQGPELLIRYENEEAVDDSQLPKDRFSAERLKGVDSTLKIQPAELGDSAVYLCASSLGSGRSAETQYFGPGTRLLVL.

V gene TRBV5-1 combines with J gene TRBJ1-2; the D gene is possibly TRBD1 (6 bases). Trimming stripped 4 bases from V and 4 bases from J, with 17 bases between. CDR3 length equals 15 residues. Per the germline V gene, CDR1 is SGHRS and CDR2 is YFSETQ. The CDR3 bases are TGCGCCAGCAGCCCCGGAGGGGGGAGCGGCTATGGCTACACCTTC. Protein: CASSPGGGSGYGYTF.

The chain employs TRBV5-4 and TRBJ2-1, with TRBD2 matching over 12 bases. The CDR3 contains 16 residues. Germline lookup yields CDR1 SGHNT and CDR2 YYREEE (reference sequence). After removal of 4 bases from V and 7 bases from J, the junction contained 9 bases not matched to a gene. CDR3 nucleotide sequence: TGTGCCAGCAGCGTTCAACTAGCGGGAGGTGGGAATGAGCAGTTCTTC. It encodes CASSVQLAGGGNEQFF.

A word on this clone: Distinct nucleotide sequences in the sample also encode this CDR3. This chain connects TRBV7-7 to TRBJ2-5; D is undetermined. The CDR3 extends over 14 amino acids. Deletions cut 2 bases from V and 3 bases from J, with 10 bases between. Germline lookup yields CDR1 SSHAT and CDR2 FNYEAQ (reference sequence). The CDR3, as DNA: TGTGCCAGCAGCTTATCTTCTGGGGAAGAGACCCAGTACTTC. Amino acid sequence: CASSLSSGEETQYF.

Only one count was recorded for this clone. The chain has TRBV27 and TRBJ2-1; TRBD1 matches at 8 bases. V lost 3 bases, J lost 4 bases, and 2 bases stayed unmatched. There are 14 residues in the CDR3. Germline CDR1 and CDR2: MNHEY and SMNVEV (reference sequence). The CDR3 region has the DNA TGTGCCAGCAGTTTGCGGGACAGGTACAATGAGCAGTTCTTC. The encoded protein is CASSLRDRYNEQFF.

The J gene is TRBJ2-5, the V gene TRBV4-1, with 7 bases fitting TRBD2. The ends lost 4 bases at V and 5 bases at J; junction bases unmatched: 13. Germline V CDR1 and CDR2: MGHRA, YSYEKL. There are 16 residues in the CDR3. The CDR3 loop is CASSRGLEAVGETQYF. For the CDR3, the DNA is TGCGCCAGCAGCCGCGGACTAGAGGCCGTTGGGGAGACCCAGTACTTC.